Each of the 15 T cell receptor beta chains below was sequenced from the same sample in a study of vaccination and CD4 T cells after COVID-19. Time point noted: late sampling 161 to 241 days after vaccination in a few convalescent patients. TCRdb reprocessed the PCR reads via MiXCR and lists one record per CDR3 protein. The sample lists approximately 30,000 distinct CDR3 sequences; under 65% were seen once. The source was CD4+ T cells from blood, collected about 7 months after SARS-CoV-2 vaccination. Receptor source: a human donor who had recovered from COVID-19.

The rearrangement uses TRBV2 and TRBJ1-5; a possible D gene is TRBD1 (6 bases). CDR3 size: 13 residues. V was shortened by 5 bases and J by 6 bases, with 11 bases between the two germline ends. Germline CDR1 is SNHLY and CDR2 is FYNNEI. CDR3 sequence reads: CASSPGQRQPQHF. The CDR3 DNA reads as TGTGCCAGCAGTCCGGGACAACGTCAGCCCCAGCATTTT.

The J gene is TRBJ2-7, the V gene TRBV19; a possible D gene is TRBD1 (6 bases). The CDR3 length is 15 residues. Trimming shortened V by 6 bases and J by 2 bases, and 17 bases separated the two germline ends. CDR1 and CDR2 (germline): LNHDA, SQIVND (reference sequence). CDR3 DNA: TGTGCCAGTAGGACACAGGGAACAATAGCCTACGAGCAGTACTTC. Its translation: CASRTQGTIAYEQYF.

The gene calls are TRBV6-5 and TRBJ2-6; TRBD2 is a possible D gene (6 bases). The germline gives CDR1 MNHEY, CDR2 SVGAGI. Trimming cost V 1 base and J 2 bases, with 6 bases left between them. CDR3 length: 15 residues. The CDR3, as DNA: TGTGCCAGCAGTTACTGGAGGGCTGGGGCCAACGTCCTGACTTTC. Its translation is CASSYWRAGANVLTF.

The chain links TRBV7-2 to TRBJ2-5; TRBD2 agrees at 7 bases. The CDR3 sequence is 14 residues long. CDR1 and CDR2 (germline): SGHTA, FQGNSA. J gave up 5 bases and V 2 bases, and 5 bases lay outside the gene matches. The CDR3 loop reads CASSLPSGRETQYF. The DNA of the CDR3 is TGTGCCAGCAGCTTACCCTCCGGGAGGGAGACCCAGTACTTC.

DNA of the CDR3: TGTGCCAGCAGTGGGGACAGGGCATCCTACGAGCAGTACTTC. Its translation is CASSGDRASYEQYF. The genes are TRBV25-1 and TRBJ2-7, with TRBD1 identical over 9 bases. CDR1 MGHDK and CDR2 SYGVNS come from the germline V gene. The CDR3 sequence is 14 residues long. J gave up 1 base and V 4 bases, and 2 bases lay outside the gene matches.

This sequence joins TRBV6-1 and TRBJ2-7; 7 bases align to TRBD2. CDR1 and CDR2 from the germline V gene are MNHNS and SASEGT. V dropped 1 base and J dropped 3; count of bases not matched to a gene: 6. CDR3 length equals 15 residues. Written as DNA, the CDR3 is TGTGCCAGCAGTGAAGTAAGCGGGAACTACTACGAGCAGTACTTC. Translation: CASSEVSGNYYEQYF.

The chain recombines TRBV20-1 with TRBJ2-2, with TRBD1 matching over 7 bases. The CDR3 has 15 amino acids. The trim removed 1 base at V and 1 base at J, leaving 3 bases unmatched. CDR1 and CDR2 from the germline V gene are DFQATT and SNEGSKA (reference sequence). The CDR3 reads CSARGGTVNTGELFF. For the CDR3, the DNA is TGCAGTGCTAGAGGTGGGACAGTGAACACCGGGGAGCTGTTTTTT.

The chain employs TRBV20-1 and TRBJ2-3; the match to TRBD2 covers 7 bases. The length of the CDR3 is 13 residues. The J segment lost 2 bases and the V segment lost 5 bases, leaving 4 bases of the junction unmatched. In germline, CDR1 is DFQATT, CDR2 SNEGSKA (reference sequence). The CDR3 nucleotides read TGCAGTGCTTCTAGCGGACTCACAGATACGCAGTATTTT. It yields the protein CSASSGLTDTQYF.

This chain joins TRBV27 and TRBJ2-2, with 8 nucleotides matching TRBD2. The CDR3 has 16 amino acids. Germline CDR1 MNHEY, CDR2 SMNVEV (reference sequence). V gave up 3 bases and J gave up 0 bases; unmatched junction bases: 3. DNA of the CDR3: TGTGCCAGCAGTTTTGGCGGGAGGACGAACACCGGGGAGCTGTTTTTT. It codes for CASSFGGRTNTGELFF.

This clonotype was seen more than once but under ten times. The CDR3: CASRFPDMRDYGYTF. In nucleotides, the CDR3 is TGTGCCAGCAGATTCCCCGACATGCGGGATTATGGCTACACCTTC. V and J are TRBV7-2 and TRBJ1-2, with unresolved D. The CDR3 is 15 residues long. The ends were cut back, 6 bases at V and 5 bases at J, with 19 bases in the middle. Germline CDR1 is SGHTA and CDR2 is FQGNSA.

This clonotype was found a few times. V and J are TRBV7-6 and TRBJ1-1; no clear D gene. Trimming removed 6 bases at V and 1 base at J, with 6 bases between. The CDR3 runs 12 residues. Germline loops: CDR1 SGHVS, CDR2 FNYEAQ. The CDR3 spells CASRNGNTEAFF. In DNA, the CDR3 is TGTGCCAGCAGAAATGGGAACACTGAAGCTTTCTTT.

This clonotype was detected a few times. CDR3 residues: CAISGTGGYTF. CDR3 bases: TGTGCCATCAGTGGTACTGGTGGCTACACCTTC. This rearrangement joins TRBV10-3 to TRBJ1-2, with no clear D. V dropped 4 bases and J dropped 7 bases, with 7 bases sitting between them. The CDR3 contains 11 residues. CDR1 and CDR2 (germline): ENHRY, SYGVKD.

This clonotype was seen a few times. The rearrangement links TRBV7-6 to TRBJ2-7, with D maybe TRBD2 (7 bases). The CDR3 runs 15 residues. V dropped 5 bases and J dropped 5 bases, with 19 bases sitting between them. In germline, CDR1 is SGHVS, CDR2 FNYEAQ. As DNA, the CDR3 is TGTGCCAGCAGCCGAGGTTTAAACGGGGGGCACGAGCAGTACTTC. This sequence encodes CASSRGLNGGHEQYF.

The chain carries TRBV25-1 and TRBJ2-1; D is uncertain. The germline V gene encodes CDR1 MGHDK and CDR2 SYGVNS. V was shortened by 2 bases and J by 3 bases, with 11 bases between the two germline ends. The CDR3 totals 15 residues. The CDR3 loop is CASSESSQVYNEQFF. CDR3 nucleotides: TGTGCCAGCAGTGAAAGCAGCCAGGTCTACAATGAGCAGTTCTTC.

This chain joins TRBV20-1 and TRBJ2-5, with D perhaps being TRBD1 or TRBD2 (6 bases each). The germline V and J ends were trimmed by 3 bases and 5 bases, with 13 bases remaining between them. This CDR3 comprises 13 residues. The V gene's germline CDR1 is DFQATT and CDR2 SNEGSKA (reference sequence). CDR3 sequence: CSASDGGRETQYF. The DNA for the CDR3 is TGCAGTGCTAGTGACGGGGGCCGGGAGACCCAGTACTTC.